This T cell receptor beta chain is drawn from a study of cytomegalovirus exposure and HLA in healthy donors. With 60 Vbeta and 13 Jbeta primers, the PCR was carried out. Original processing methods: There were tens of millions of unique TCR beta chains by a later count, and some 12 million of them were shared. Sequenced by immunoSEQ multiplex PCR; TCRdb stores in-frame clones only, minus some. The V and J calls and clone size are taken from that table; D and trimming were inferred from the DNA. The repertoire holds about 190,000 clones, with more than 65% as singletons. A remark on this clone: Its antigen remains unidentified.

Germline V gene data show CDR1 as SGHRS and CDR2 as YFSETQ. CDR3 length equals 17 residues. Trimming at V came to 0 bases and at J to 5 bases, leaving 10 bases not matched to a gene. The study, taken as a whole, reports: Earlier analysis found most TCR beta V segments productive about 87% or about 30% of the time. Analysis was carried out at a later point, and it linked a missense DCLRE1C variant to TCR beta V- and J-gene trimming. Investigators reported 150 to 200 TCR beta chains as tied to cytomegalovirus.

The specimen was PBMCs. The rearrangement uses TRBV5-1 and TRBJ2-5; 10 nucleotides align to TRBD2. The sequence derives from a woman in her twenties or thirties in good health and CMV-seropositive. The CDR3 sequence is CASSLVLAGAPGETQYF. CDR3 sequence (DNA): TGCGCCAGCAGCTTGGTCCTAGCGGGGGCCCCGGGGGAGACCCAGTACTTC.